This TCR beta chain emerged from a study of blood T cell repertoires in COVID-19. Study-level information: Samples representing acute and convalescent COVID-19 were sourced from the United States, Italy and Spain. T cells, B-cell-depleted T cells, or PBMCs supplied cDNA or gDNA.

Only in-frame clones appear in the TCRdb table, and some are missing; sequencing was by immunoSEQ multiplex PCR. The top ten clones hold approximately 7.4% of a sample with 55,000 to 80,000 clones, roughly 89% of them seen once. Germline V CDR1 and CDR2: LGHNA, YSLEER. Trimming took 4 bases from V and 8 from J, leaving 14 bases between them. This CDR3 spans 13 amino acids. The gene calls are TRBV4-3 and TRBJ1-2; D is perhaps TRBD1 (5 bases). The sequence was collected from a man aged 45-65 years with active COVID-19. The sequencing sample was made of peripheral blood. The CDR3 spells CASSPDKKNGYTF. DNA of the CDR3: TGCGCCAGCAGCCCGGACAAGAAGAACGGCTACACCTTC.